Below, 30 T cell receptor beta chains from the same sample are listed, as sequenced in a study of T cell changes during pregnancy in multiple sclerosis. Sequencing was performed with immunoSEQ multiplex PCR; in TCRdb, only in-frame clones are kept and a portion is missing. This sample has tens of thousands of clones, with 85% to 95% found just once. The sample was CD4+ T cells from peripheral blood mononuclear cells, taken in the third trimester of pregnancy. The receptors were gathered from a female donor with multiple sclerosis, enrolled in a pregnancy study.

The chain recombines TRBV5-4 with TRBJ2-7; TRBD2 agrees at 14 bases. This CDR3 spans 18 amino acids. Germline CDR1 reads SGHNT; CDR2 reads YYREEE (reference sequence). Losses at the gene ends were 4 bases for V and 3 bases for J; bases not matched to a gene: 12. The CDR3 nucleotides read TGTGCCAGCAGCGGGACTAGCGGGAGAAGGGGTGTCCGCTACGAGCAGTACTTC. The encoded protein is CASSGTSGRRGVRYEQYF.

CDR3 amino acids: CASSKGLAVNNEQFF. In DNA form, the CDR3 reads TGTGCCAGCAGCAAAGGACTAGCGGTGAACAATGAGCAGTTCTTC. The chain recombines TRBV21-1 with TRBJ2-1; the DNA was not compared with TRBD2, the D call given in the table. TRBV21-1 is a recognized pseudogene. The CDR3 has 15 residues.

This clone was seen only once. The chain employs TRBV5-1 and TRBJ2-3, with 11 nucleotides matching TRBD1. Germline V CDR1 and CDR2: SGHRS, YFSETQ. There are 18 residues in the CDR3. V shed 1 base and J 2 bases; nucleotides not matched to a gene: 9. CDR3 residues: CASSLTGTGGSYTDTQYF. Written as DNA, the CDR3 is TGCGCCAGCAGCTTGACTGGGACAGGGGGGTCTTACACAGATACGCAGTATTTT.

The gene calls are TRBV11-2 and TRBJ1-1; 8 bases agree with TRBD1. J gave up 7 bases and V 3 bases, and 10 bases lay outside the gene matches. Looked up from germline, CDR1 is SGHAT and CDR2 is FQNNGV. The CDR3 contains 15 residues. The CDR3 loop is CASSLLTGAKLEAFF. The CDR3 nucleotides are TGTGCCAGCAGCTTGTTGACAGGGGCCAAGCTTGAAGCTTTCTTT.

V is TRBV6-6 and J is TRBJ2-7, with D maybe TRBD2 (7 bases). V dropped 8 bases and J dropped 5 bases, with 16 bases sitting between them. The germline gives CDR1 MNHNY, CDR2 SVGAGI (reference sequence). This CDR3 is 13 amino acids long. The CDR3 sequence is CASGGQGGDEQYF. The CDR3 coding sequence is TGTGCCAGCGGGGGGCAGGGAGGGGACGAGCAGTACTTC.

The chain uses TRBV30 and TRBJ2-2; D not resolved. The ends were cut back, 2 bases at V and 7 bases at J, with 8 bases in the middle. This CDR3 comprises 12 residues. Germline CDR1 reads GTSNPN; CDR2 reads SVGIG (reference sequence). This chain's CDR3 is CAWSRSFGELFF. Here the CDR3 DNA reads TGTGCCTGGAGTCGGTCTTTCGGGGAGCTGTTTTTT.

This clone has a single count. The chain employs TRBV18 and TRBJ1-1; D remains unclear. With 5 bases removed from V and 4 bases from J, the gap between germline ends came to 11 bases. Germline V gene lookup returns CDR1 KGHSH and CDR2 LQKENI. This CDR3 has 13 amino acids. The CDR3 is CASSRMEGTEAFF. The CDR3 coding sequence is TGTGCCAGCTCAAGGATGGAGGGCACTGAAGCTTTCTTT.

A remark on this clone: A junction boundary mismatches the germline segment, possibly from a read error. At the DNA level, this CDR3 is encoded by other sequences in the same sample as well. The chain joins TRBV2 to TRBJ2-5; tentatively, D is TRBD1 or TRBD2 (5 bases each). This CDR3 comprises 13 residues. Per the germline V gene, CDR1 is SNHLY and CDR2 is FYNNEI. The CDR3 here is CASSEGRVGTQYF. The CDR3 region has the DNA TGCGCCAGCAGTGAGGGGCGCGTGGGGACCCAGTACTTC.

The chain links TRBV7-8 to TRBJ2-2; 9 nucleotides agree with TRBD1. Germline V CDR1 and CDR2: SGHVS, FQNEAQ. The CDR3 contains 17 residues. With 5 bases clipped from V and 6 bases from J, the junction kept 13 bases outside the gene matches. The CDR3 is CASSRVPGQGIAGELFF. The DNA for the CDR3 is TGTGCCAGCAGCCGCGTACCGGGACAGGGTATCGCCGGGGAGCTGTTTTTT.

The chain uses TRBV19 and TRBJ2-5, with D perhaps TRBD2 (5 bases). Trimming took off 3 bases at V and 2 bases at J, with 16 bases between the two ends. This CDR3 has 16 residues. Germline values: CDR1 LNHDA, CDR2 SQIVND (reference sequence). The CDR3 DNA is TGTGCCAGTAGTATCGGGGTCGGTTTTTCTCAAGAGACCCAGTACTTC. The encoded protein is CASSIGVGFSQETQYF. Supplemented by reference TRBV19 and TRBJ2-5, the full variable domain reads DGGITQSPKYLFRKEGQNVTLSCEQNLNHDAMYWYRQDPGQGLRLIYYSQIVNDFQKGDIAEGYSVSREKKESFPLTVTSAQKNPTAFYLCASSIGVGFSQETQYFGPGTRLLVL.

In DNA form, the CDR3 reads TGTGCCTGGAGTCTTTCAGGGTTTGGGGCCTACGAGCAGTACTTC. This gives the protein CAWSLSGFGAYEQYF. The V and J genes are TRBV30 and TRBJ2-7; possibly TRBD1 for D (5 bases). CDR1 is GTSNPN and CDR2 is SVGIG in the germline V gene (reference sequence). Deletions cut 2 bases from V and 2 bases from J, with 16 bases between. This CDR3 is built from 15 residues.

The V call is TRBV19, the J call TRBJ2-7; tentative D call: TRBD1 (5 bases). This CDR3 spans 17 amino acids. The V end lost 3 bases, the J end lost 0 bases, and 18 bases lay between the germline ends. CDR1 is LNHDA, CDR2 SQIVND, per germline (reference sequence). Here the CDR3 reads CASSMTAVGRISYEQYF. As DNA, the CDR3 is TGTGCCAGTAGTATGACAGCAGTGGGCAGGATCTCCTACGAGCAGTACTTC.

The gene calls are TRBV5-6 and TRBJ1-2; D is unclear. V was clipped by 2 bases and J by 1 base, with 12 bases between them. The CDR3 length is 15 residues. Germline lookup yields CDR1 SGHDT and CDR2 YYEEEE. The CDR3 DNA is TGTGCCAGCAGCTTCTGGCCCCCAAGTAACTATGGCTACACCTTC. As protein: CASSFWPPSNYGYTF.

The CDR3 DNA follows: TGTGCCAGTAGTAGTCTAGCGGGAGACCCGCAGTTCTTC. This codes for CASSSLAGDPQFF. The chain carries TRBV19 and TRBJ2-1; 10 bases line up with TRBD2. CDR1 and CDR2 (germline): LNHDA, SQIVND (reference sequence). The CDR3 is 13 residues long. The V segment lost 4 bases and the J segment 12 bases; nucleotides outside the gene matches: 6.

The count of this clone is one. This chain connects TRBV5-1 to TRBJ2-3, with 7 bases fitting TRBD1. Germline CDR1 is SGHRS and CDR2 is YFSETQ. The CDR3 length is 15 residues. The ends lost 0 bases at V and 5 bases at J; junction bases unmatched: 6. The CDR3 DNA follows: TGCGCCAGCAGCTTGGGCCTGACAGGGCAAGATACGCAGTATTTT. It translates to CASSLGLTGQDTQYF.

This clone was seen only once. The V call is TRBV27, the J call TRBJ2-7; D may be TRBD2 (8 bases). CDR3 length: 14 residues. Trimming took 6 bases from V and 0 from J, leaving 12 bases between them. Germline V gives CDR1 MNHEY, CDR2 SMNVEV (reference sequence). The CDR3 region has the DNA TGTGCCAGCAGACAGGGGACTAGCTCCTACGAGCAGTACTTC. It specifies CASRQGTSSYEQYF.

The chain is built from TRBV28 and TRBJ2-6, with 10 nucleotides matching TRBD1. This CDR3 region has 17 residues. Germline CDR1 and CDR2: MDHEN and SYDVKM. The ends lost 3 bases at V and 1 base at J; junction bases unmatched: 3. DNA of the CDR3: TGTGCCAGCAGTTTCAGACAGGGGGCGTCTGGGGCCAACGTCCTGACTTTC. Translating it yields CASSFRQGASGANVLTF.

The genes are TRBV7-6 and TRBJ1-1; D gene ambiguous. The CDR3 is 13 residues long. The V gene lost 10 bases and the J gene lost 1 base, with 13 bases spanning the gap. Germline V gene lookup returns CDR1 SGHVS and CDR2 FNYEAQ. This CDR3 reads CAIQGLSNTEAFF. For the CDR3, the DNA is TGTGCCATCCAAGGACTGTCGAACACTGAAGCTTTCTTT.

The chain recombines TRBV11-3 with TRBJ2-3; 8 nucleotides align to TRBD2. The germline CDR1 and CDR2 sequences are SGHNT and YENEEA. V lost 5 bases and J lost 1; bases outside the gene matches: 5. The CDR3 covers 15 residues. The CDR3: CASSVGTRRTDTQYF. In DNA, the CDR3 is TGTGCCAGCAGCGTCGGGACTAGACGCACAGATACGCAGTATTTT.

In DNA form, the CDR3 reads TGTGCCAGCAGCGTAGGTAGACAGGGCTACTACGAGCAGTACTTC. Residues: CASSVGRQGYYEQYF. The genes are TRBV9 and TRBJ2-7, with 7 positions matching TRBD1. Losses at the gene ends were 0 bases for V and 3 bases for J; bases not matched to a gene: 6. CDR1 is SGDLS, CDR2 YYNGEE, per germline. This CDR3 comprises 15 residues.

The chain is built from TRBV4-2 and TRBJ2-7, with D uncertain. The CDR3 loop spans 15 amino acids. V lost 4 bases to trimming and J lost 3 bases, with 16 bases between them. Germline CDR1 and CDR2: LGHNA and YNFKEQ. The CDR3, as DNA: TGTGCCAGCAGCCCCGATGATAACGAGGACTACGAGCAGTACTTC. Protein: CASSPDDNEDYEQYF.

The chain uses TRBV27 and TRBJ2-1; 10 bases map to TRBD2. Trimming at V came to 5 bases and at J to 0 bases, leaving 22 bases not matched to a gene. Germline V gene lookup returns CDR1 MNHEY and CDR2 SMNVEV (reference sequence). This CDR3 spans 22 amino acids. The CDR3 loop reads CASSQSPWAGRPSGSSYNEQFF. The CDR3 DNA reads TGTGCCAGCAGTCAATCGCCGTGGGCCGGTCGGCCTAGCGGGAGCTCCTACAATGAGCAGTTCTTC.

The chain couples TRBV28 to TRBJ1-1; no clear D gene. The CDR3 loop spans 13 amino acids. Germline V gene sequence: CDR1 MDHEN, CDR2 SYDVKM. V was clipped by 2 bases and J by 7 bases, with 11 bases between them. CDR3 nucleotide sequence: TGTGCCAGCAGTTTACGGCAGGTACTTGAAGCTTTCTTT. Translation: CASSLRQVLEAFF.

This chain connects TRBV30 to TRBJ1-6; 7 bases match TRBD1. V lost 5 bases and J lost 10; bases outside the gene matches: 14. The CDR3 contains 15 residues. Germline loops: CDR1 GTSNPN, CDR2 SVGIG (reference sequence). CDR3 sequence (DNA): TGTGCCTGGGAGAACAGGGTCGGAGGGGGCTCACCCCTCCACTTT. Translated, it gives CAWENRVGGGSPLHF.

The chain couples TRBV5-8 to TRBJ1-4; D is perhaps TRBD1 (5 bases). Germline V gene sequence: CDR1 SGHTS, CDR2 YDEGEE. V was cut by 0 bases and J by 7 bases, with 10 bases left in between. The CDR3 runs to 14 residues. The CDR3 sequence: CASSLEGIGEKLFF. As DNA, the CDR3 is TGTGCCAGCAGCTTGGAGGGGATTGGTGAAAAACTGTTTTTT.

The rearrangement joins TRBV5-1 to TRBJ1-2; 7 positions match TRBD1. This CDR3 has 12 amino acids. The germline CDR1 and CDR2 sequences are SGHRS and YFSETQ. Unmatched junction bases numbered 8, after V lost 7 bases and J lost 8 bases. The chain's CDR3 is CASAVGGGGYTF. CDR3 sequence (DNA): TGCGCCAGCGCTGTAGGGGGCGGGGGCTACACCTTC.

The chain couples TRBV28 to TRBJ2-5; 7 bases line up with TRBD2. The junction had 7 bases not matched to a gene; V was cut back by 4 bases and J by 2 bases. Germline values: CDR1 MDHEN, CDR2 SYDVKM. This CDR3 spans 15 amino acids. DNA of the CDR3: TGTGCCAGCAGTTCCCTAGCGGACTTTCAAGAGACCCAGTACTTC. It yields the protein CASSSLADFQETQYF.

The V and J genes are TRBV19 and TRBJ1-3; no firm D call. CDR1 LNHDA and CDR2 SQIVND come from the germline V gene (reference sequence). Trimming removed 6 bases at V and 0 bases at J, with 12 bases between. The CDR3 is 15 residues long. The CDR3 DNA is TGTGCCAGTAGACTGGGCCGAACCTCTGGAAACACCATATATTTT. Amino acids: CASRLGRTSGNTIYF.

CDR3 sequence: CASSSHWGGYEQYF. In DNA form, the CDR3 reads TGTGCCAGCAGCTCACATTGGGGGGGATACGAGCAGTACTTC. This chain links TRBV7-2 with TRBJ2-7, with 7 bases that match TRBD2. CDR3 size: 14 residues. Germline CDR1 is SGHTA and CDR2 is FQGNSA. J gave up 4 bases and V 4 bases, and 7 bases lay outside the gene matches.

The chain employs TRBV7-2 and TRBJ2-7; D perhaps matches TRBD2 (6 bases). Germline CDR1 SGHTA, CDR2 FQGNSA. There are 18 residues in the CDR3. V shed 0 bases and J shed 4 bases, with 22 bases lying between them. The CDR3 sequence: CASSLAVGTGANGYEQYF. CDR3 nucleotide sequence: TGTGCCAGCAGCTTAGCGGTAGGGACGGGAGCAAACGGGTACGAGCAGTACTTC.